The clone carrying this T cell receptor (beta chain) was observed many times. The sample originates from a study of blood T cell repertoires in COVID-19. Original handling: Reference gene primer amplification yielded estimated nucleated cell counts. Measured with immunoSEQ multiplex PCR; TCRdb has only the in-frame clones, and not every one. Clonal size and the V and J genes are those of that table, whereas D and trimming came from the DNA. The sample holds about 130,000 clones, around 85% seen once. The CDR3 is 13 amino acids. The V end was cut by 4 bases, the J end by 4 bases, with 13 bases between. CDR1 is SQVTM, CDR2 ANQGSEA, per germline.

This TCR came from a woman between 50 and 59 years old who had recovered from COVID-19. Sequenced input: peripheral blood. The V call is TRBV29-1, the J call TRBJ1-2, with D tentatively TRBD1 (5 bases). This chain's CDR3 is CSVAGGDLYGYTF. The CDR3 region has the DNA TGCAGCGTTGCGGGGGGGGATCTCTATGGCTACACCTTC.